This TCR beta chain was found in a study of Ad26.COV2.S vaccination and SARS-CoV-2 variants (dated by TCRdb to the early 2020s). Background on the whole study: Donors in the vaccine arm were drawn from COV1001, a multicentre, randomized, double-blind, placebo-controlled phase I-IIa trial testing Ad26.COV2.S in healthy adults. Blinding of investigators to trial group allocation was maintained during experiments and outcome assessment. Trial participants were randomized into five groups of five: low-dose or high-dose Ad26.COV2.S given once or twice, or placebo on both occasions. Ad26.COV2.S was administered intramuscularly at 5 x 10^10 or 1 x 10^11 viral particles, either as a single shot or as two shots given 56 days apart. TCRbeta repertoire sequencing was used to assess the specificity and breadth of SARS-CoV-2-reactive T cell receptors after Ad26.COV2.S vaccination. The TCR-sequenced set comprised approximately 32 samples: roughly 19 Ad26.COV2.S vaccine recipients, 5 placebo recipients and 8 SARS-CoV-2 convalescent individuals. The research as a whole found: The study lacked the statistical power to compare responses across vaccine doses or regimens. Substantial breadth of spike-specific CD8+ and CD4+ T cell responses was reported after vaccination. Compared with placebo recipients, Ad26.COV2.S recipients showed higher spike-specific TCR breadth (P = 0.0014). Vaccine and placebo recipients had similar non-spike TCR breadth, a finding consistent with the vaccine containing only spike. The authors noted that the TCR breadth and depth analyses may have underestimated total T cell responses.

In the paper's terms, the treatment or condition label means: over 15 received Ad26.COV2.S at low or high dose, single or two shots; about 5 received placebo; per-sample allocation not given. Repertoires of vaccine and placebo recipients were sequenced from samples collected on day 63 after the first injection. Cohort 1b enrolled 25 to 30 adults aged 18-55 years at a single site in Boston, USA, between 29 July and 7 August 2020. Ad26.COV2.S was a replication-incompetent adenovirus type 26 vector expressing a prefusion-stabilized SARS-CoV-2 spike protein from the original Wuhan strain. A remark on this clone: Its specific antigen is unknown. No base quality values were provided; no much bigger clone lies one nucleotide off.

From the cysteine through the phenylalanine, the CDR3 covers 13 amino acids. Solely the CDR3 DNA is kept, with 39 bases framed from the first base. From V the trimming removes 10 bases and from J it removes 6 bases, while the gene matches leave 8 bases of the junction unaccounted for. Looking up the germline V gene yields CDR1 ENHRY and CDR2 SYGVKD. The immunoSEQ Assay was used to sequence TCRbeta CDR3 regions. After extraction, genomic DNA underwent amplification by bias-controlled multiplex PCR, followed by high-throughput sequencing. Regarding the original processing steps: Collapsing and filtering of sequences were performed to quantify the absolute abundance of each unique TCRbeta CDR3 region. T cell fraction was estimated by normalizing TCRbeta template counts to usable DNA, with usable DNA measured through amplification of reference genes found in all nucleated cells. Repertoire TCRs were annotated as SARS-CoV-2-specific by exact matching of V gene, CDR3 amino acid sequence and J gene to a known reactive TCR set. The reference SARS-CoV-2 TCR set came from MIRA and was filtered for enrichment in COVID-19-positive ImmuneCODE repertoires, removing public or cross-reactive TCRs. Drawing on the MIRA antigens, annotated TCRs were analysed further at the level of specific ORF or position within ORF. Depth was the summed frequency of annotated unique rearrangements, while breadth was defined as annotated unique rearrangements over total unique productive rearrangements. Two-sided Wilcoxon rank-sum tests were applied when comparing TCR breadth between groups. TCRdb retrieved this table from immuneACCESS and kept in-frame rearrangements only. Not all clones are present; in checked studies, unresolved V genes account for under half, and no reason is known for the remainder. V, J and clone size derive from that table, while D and trimming were established from the DNA sequence. A total of roughly 410,000 clones appear in this sample, around 82% of them only once. Jointly, the top ten make up around 7.4% of the sample.

The material sequenced was peripheral blood, taken in a trial of Ad26.COV2.S vaccine versus placebo. This sequence was found in a person aged 18 to 59 who received the Ad26.COV2.S COVID-19 vaccine or a placebo. The chain is encoded by TRBV10-3 joined to TRBJ2-7; 11 bases in the junction line up with TRBD2. Here is the DNA: TGTGCCAGCTTTACTAGCGGGAGCGGCGAGCAGTACTTC. Its protein reads: CASFTSGSGEQYF.